This TCR beta chain was identified in a study of OX40 agonist ivuxolimab in advanced cancers. Study information: Partial responses, seen in three patients, involved one hepatocellular carcinoma and two cutaneous melanomas. Study conclusions and caveats: Among patients with partial responses at 0.1-3.0 mg/kg, clonal expansion was among the lowest.

The method was immunoSEQ multiplex PCR; TCRdb's version includes in-frame clones alone and lacks a portion of them. The sample yields about 10,000 clones, roughly four fifths seen once. This clone showed up just once. The target antigen is unknown. The source of this sequence is an adult with an advanced solid tumor such as melanoma, head and neck, liver or kidney cancer. The sample was CD4+ or CD8+ T cells sorted from blood, taken in a trial of the OX40 agonist ivuxolimab.

The CDR3 nucleotides are TGTGCCAGCAGCCTCAGATCTGGGCATCTAAACACCGGGGAGCTGTTTTTT. Translation: CASSLRSGHLNTGELFF. V usage is TRBV7-9 and J usage is TRBJ2-2; D unresolved. The V end was cut by 5 bases, the J end by 2 bases, with 18 bases between. This CDR3 has 17 amino acids. Germline V gene sequence: CDR1 SEHNR, CDR2 FQNEAQ (reference sequence).